The 3 T cell receptor beta chains in this list originate from one sample, sequenced in a study of T cell responses to AZD1222 COVID-19 vaccine. Libraries were prepared by immunoSEQ multiplex PCR; TCRdb keeps only in-frame clonotypes and omits some of them. The sample contains roughly 140,000 clones, roughly 94% of which appear only once. Specimen: peripheral blood, collected on day 0 of AZD1222 vaccination. All receptors come from an adult in good health.

The rearrangement joins TRBV19 to TRBJ2-5, with a tentative D call TRBD2 (5 bases). Trimming shortened V by 1 base and J by 5 bases, and 11 bases separated the two germline ends. The CDR3 contains 14 residues. Per the germline V gene, CDR1 is LNHDA and CDR2 is SQIVND (reference sequence). The CDR3 DNA is TGTGCCAGTAGTATAGGTCTAGCCTGGGAGACCCAGTACTTC. Protein: CASSIGLAWETQYF.

The gene calls are TRBV4-2 and TRBJ2-1, with 7 bases identical to TRBD1. V lost 4 bases, J lost 0 bases, and 3 bases stayed unmatched. Germline V gene data show CDR1 as LGHNA and CDR2 as YNFKEQ. This CDR3 is built from 15 residues. This CDR3 reads CASSLTGSSYNEQFF. The CDR3 region has the DNA TGTGCCAGCAGCCTGACAGGGAGCTCCTACAATGAGCAGTTCTTC.

This clone was seen just once. This chain uses TRBV11-2 with TRBJ1-1, with D hard to call. CDR1 and CDR2 (germline): SGHAT, FQNNGV. Trimming removed 2 bases from V and 0 bases from J, with 4 bases in between. CDR3 size: 13 residues. CDR3 sequence: CASSLQMNTEAFF. The CDR3 nucleotides are TGTGCCAGCAGCTTACAGATGAACACTGAAGCTTTCTTT.